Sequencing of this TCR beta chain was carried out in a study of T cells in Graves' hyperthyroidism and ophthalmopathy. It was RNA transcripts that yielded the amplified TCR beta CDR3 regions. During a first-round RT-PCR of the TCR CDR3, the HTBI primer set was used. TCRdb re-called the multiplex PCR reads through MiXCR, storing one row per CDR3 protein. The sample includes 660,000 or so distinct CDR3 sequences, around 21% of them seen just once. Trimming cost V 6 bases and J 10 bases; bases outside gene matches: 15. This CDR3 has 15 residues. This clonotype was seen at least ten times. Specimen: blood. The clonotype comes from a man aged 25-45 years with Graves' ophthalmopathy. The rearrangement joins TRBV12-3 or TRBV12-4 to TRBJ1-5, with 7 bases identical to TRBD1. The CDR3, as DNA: TGTGCCAGCAGCCAACAGGGGACGCAGAGTCAACCCCAGCATTTT. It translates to CASSQQGTQSQPQHF.